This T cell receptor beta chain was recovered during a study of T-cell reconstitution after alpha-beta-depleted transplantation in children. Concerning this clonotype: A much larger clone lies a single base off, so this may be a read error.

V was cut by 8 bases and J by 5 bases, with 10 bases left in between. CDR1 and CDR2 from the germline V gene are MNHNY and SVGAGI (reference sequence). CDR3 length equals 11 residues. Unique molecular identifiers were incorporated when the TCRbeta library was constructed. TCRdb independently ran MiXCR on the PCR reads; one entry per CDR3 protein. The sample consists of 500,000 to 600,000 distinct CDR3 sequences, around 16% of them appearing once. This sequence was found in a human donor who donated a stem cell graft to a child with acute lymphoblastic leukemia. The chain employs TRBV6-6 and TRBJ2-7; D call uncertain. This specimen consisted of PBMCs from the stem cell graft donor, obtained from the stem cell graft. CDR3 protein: CASPSRDEQYF. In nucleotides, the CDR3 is TGTGCCAGCCCCTCCCGAGACGAGCAGTACTTC.